A single sample is the source of the 27 T cell receptor beta chains below, sequenced in a study of blood T cells in healthy people across ages. The second PCR ran 7 to 11 cycles with a sample-barcoded 5' primer and J-beta primers. TCRdb redid the calling of the 5' RACE reads with MiXCR, one entry per CDR3 protein. Of more than 600,000 distinct CDR3 sequences in the sample, roughly 25% were seen once. The same specimen was also included in a second study, on T cells of mothers and their children.

The sample comprised blood. These receptors were collected from a boy aged 5-17 years in good health.

J is TRBJ2-7 and V is TRBV9; D possibly matches TRBD1 or TRBD2 (7 bases each). Germline V gene sequence: CDR1 SGDLS, CDR2 YYNGEE. The length of the CDR3 is 14 residues. Trimming stripped 6 bases from V and 2 bases from J, with 15 bases between. The DNA of the CDR3 is TGTGCCAGCAACCAGGGGGGAGGGGCCTACGAGCAGTACTTC. This encodes CASNQGGGAYEQYF.

The V and J genes are TRBV27 and TRBJ2-3; 10 bases match TRBD2. V dropped 5 bases and J dropped 6; count of bases not matched to a gene: 11. This CDR3 has 16 residues. Per germline, CDR1 MNHEY and CDR2 SMNVEV (reference sequence). The CDR3 DNA follows: TGTGCCAGCAGTCTTACTAGCGGGGACCCCTCCGATACGCAGTATTTT. Translated, it gives CASSLTSGDPSDTQYF.

The J gene is TRBJ1-1, the V gene TRBV7-2; D remains unclear. This CDR3 has 13 amino acids. Per the germline V gene, CDR1 is SGHTA and CDR2 is FQGNSA. The ends were cut back, 1 base at V and 5 bases at J, with 8 bases in the middle. CDR3 DNA sequence: TGTGCCAGCAGCTTAGTAGACGGAACTGAAGCTTTCTTT. This gives the protein CASSLVDGTEAFF.

This clonotype was counted between two and nine times. The CDR3 here is CASSVGRTAETQYF. CDR3 bases: TGTGCCAGCAGCGTGGGAAGGACAGCAGAGACCCAGTACTTC. V is TRBV9 and J is TRBJ2-5; perhaps TRBD1 as D (6 bases). This CDR3 is 14 amino acids long. Trimming took 2 bases from V and 4 from J, leaving 12 bases between them. CDR1 and CDR2 from the germline V gene are SGDLS and YYNGEE.

This clonotype was seen a handful of times. The gene calls are TRBV29-1 and TRBJ2-5; D is ambiguous. Near its end, the DNA agrees better with TRBJ2-7, so the J call may be wrong. From germline, CDR1 is SQVTM and CDR2 ANQGSEA. CDR3 length: 12 amino acids. CDR3 in amino acids: CSVGGLAYEQYF. For the CDR3, the DNA is TGCAGCGTTGGTGGGCTGGCCTACGAGCAGTACTTC.

The chain uses TRBV29-1 and TRBJ2-1; maybe TRBD2 (5 bases). The CDR3 has 14 amino acids. V was trimmed by 4 bases and J by 0 bases, leaving 10 bases between them. The germline V gene encodes CDR1 SQVTM and CDR2 ANQGSEA. CDR3 in amino acids: CSVVKGVSYNEQFF. The CDR3 DNA is TGCAGCGTTGTGAAGGGAGTCTCCTACAATGAGCAGTTCTTC.

The V and J genes are TRBV9 and TRBJ2-6, with 8 bases aligning to TRBD2. Germline V gene lookup returns CDR1 SGDLS and CDR2 YYNGEE. The CDR3 extends over 18 amino acids. Germline trimming cut 3 bases from V and 3 bases from J; bases unmatched to any gene: 11. The CDR3, as DNA: TGTGCCAGCAGCGAAACCGGGGGGGACGCCCTTGGGGCCAACGTCCTGACTTTC. Translating it yields CASSETGGDALGANVLTF.

This clonotype turned up a few times. The chain employs TRBV11-2 and TRBJ2-5; no reliable D call. V lost 0 bases to trimming and J lost 5 bases, with 10 bases between them. The germline V gene has CDR1 SGHAT and CDR2 FQNNGV. This CDR3 has 14 residues. CDR3 coding DNA: TGTGCCAGCAGCTTAGATCCTCGGCCGGAGACCCAGTACTTC. Translation gives CASSLDPRPETQYF. Based on the CDR3 plus reference TRBV11-2 and TRBJ2-5, the full variable domain is EAGVAQSPRYKIIEKRQSVAFWCNPISGHATLYWYQQILGQGPKLLIQFQNNGVVDDSQLPKDRFSAERLKGVDSTLKIQPAKLEDSAVYLCASSLDPRPETQYFGPGTRLLVL.

The chain uses TRBV29-1 and TRBJ2-7, with 7 bases that match TRBD2. This CDR3 is built from 13 residues. CDR1 is SQVTM and CDR2 is ANQGSEA in the germline V gene. Trimming removed 6 bases from V and 4 bases from J; junction bases left unmatched: 9. CDR3 sequence (DNA): TGCAGCGTAGAGACTAGCCCTGGGTACGAGCAGTACTTC. This translates into CSVETSPGYEQYF.

The V call is TRBV5-1, the J call TRBJ2-5; no clear D. V lost 2 bases and J lost 9, with 11 bases in between. There are 12 residues in the CDR3. The V gene's germline CDR1 is SGHRS and CDR2 YFSETQ. CDR3 DNA: TGCGCCAGCAGCTTAGGGCCGGCGTCCCAGTACTTC. This sequence encodes CASSLGPASQYF.

This clonotype came up a few times. This CDR3 is CASRARFAPTQYF. In DNA, the CDR3 is TGCGCCAGCAGGGCCCGGTTCGCCCCGACCCAGTACTTC. The rearrangement joins TRBV5-1 to TRBJ2-5, with unresolved D. This CDR3 is built from 13 residues. The V end was cut by 5 bases, the J end by 7 bases, with 15 bases between. Germline CDR1 SGHRS, CDR2 YFSETQ.

This rearrangement joins TRBV24-1 to TRBJ2-5, with 12 bases identical to TRBD2. V shed 8 bases, J shed 0 bases, and the junction held 0 bases outside the gene matches. CDR1 KGHDR and CDR2 SFDVKD come from the germline V gene. The CDR3 spans 14 residues. The CDR3 coding sequence is TGTGCCACCACTAGCGGGGGGGACCAAGAGACCCAGTACTTC. Protein: CATTSGGDQETQYF.

The sample holds many counts of this clonotype. This sequence joins TRBV9 and TRBJ2-5; 8 bases match TRBD1. Germline V gene sequence: CDR1 SGDLS, CDR2 YYNGEE. Unmatched junction bases numbered 2, after V lost 3 bases and J lost 1 base. The CDR3 consists of 14 residues. CDR3 sequence (DNA): TGTGCCAGCAGCGAAGGACAGGGCCAAGAGACCCAGTACTTC. Amino acids: CASSEGQGQETQYF. Together with reference TRBV9 and TRBJ2-5, the CDR3 gives the full variable domain: DSGVTQTPKHLITATGQRVTLRCSPRSGDLSVYWYQQSLDQGLQFLIQYYNGEERAKGNILERFSAQQFPDLHSELNLSSLELGDSALYFCASSEGQGQETQYFGPGTRLLVL.

This clonotype was detected only a few times. The chain uses TRBV2 and TRBJ1-5, with TRBD1 as a possible D gene (5 bases). Trimming left V 1 base short and J 8 bases short, with 12 bases between. The CDR3 is 14 amino acids. Germline V CDR1 and CDR2: SNHLY, FYNNEI. CDR3: CASSEEQGVEPQHF. The CDR3, as DNA: TGTGCCAGCAGTGAAGAGCAGGGTGTGGAGCCCCAGCATTTT.

The chain has TRBV7-9 and TRBJ2-5, with TRBD2 identical over 7 bases. This CDR3 is 15 amino acids long. The V segment lost 5 bases and the J segment 5 bases; nucleotides outside the gene matches: 11. CDR1 is SEHNR, CDR2 FQNEAQ, per germline (reference sequence). The CDR3 loop reads CASSLQRGGQETQYF. Written as DNA, the CDR3 is TGTGCCAGCAGCCTCCAGCGGGGAGGCCAGGAGACCCAGTACTTC.

The chain combines TRBV7-2 with TRBJ2-4, with 7 bases aligning to TRBD2. The junction had 2 bases not matched to a gene; V was cut back by 0 bases and J by 0 bases. Germline CDR1 SGHTA, CDR2 FQGNSA. The CDR3 contains 16 residues. CDR3 nucleotides: TGTGCCAGCAGCTTAGCGCGGGGGTTAGCCAAAAACATTCAGTACTTC. Protein sequence: CASSLARGLAKNIQYF.

Many counts were recorded for this clonotype. This CDR3 reads CASSWERDSGANVLTF. CDR3 sequence (DNA): TGTGCCAGCAGCTGGGAGAGGGACTCTGGGGCCAACGTCCTGACTTTC. The rearrangement uses TRBV5-5 and TRBJ2-6; D possibly corresponds to TRBD2 (5 bases). Germline-derived CDR1 and CDR2 are SGHKS and YYEKEE (reference sequence). The CDR3 extends over 16 amino acids. The ends were cut back, 3 bases at V and 0 bases at J, with 10 bases in the middle. The full variable domain, rest sourced from reference TRBV5-5 and TRBJ2-6, is DAGVTQSPTHLIKTRGQQVTLRCSPISGHKSVSWYQQVLGQGPQFIFQYYEKEERGRGNFPDRFSARQFPNYSSELNVNALLLGDSALYLCASSWERDSGANVLTFGAGSRLTVL.

This clonotype was counted a single time. Likely a read error: the CDR3 ends without its conserved phenylalanine or tryptophan. The chain has TRBV20-1 and TRBJ1-2, with 8 bases fitting TRBD1. The CDR3 is 14 residues long. Germline V gives CDR1 DFQATT, CDR2 SNEGSKA (reference sequence). J lost 3 bases, V lost 3 bases, and 6 bases had no gene match. This CDR3 is CSARSPGQDYGYTL. CDR3 coding DNA: TGCAGTGCTAGGAGTCCGGGACAGGACTATGGCTACACCCTC.

V is TRBV7-3 and J is TRBJ2-2, with D possibly TRBD1 on 6 matching bases. Germline CDR1 is SGHTA and CDR2 is FQGTGA. The CDR3 runs 14 residues. V was trimmed by 5 bases and J by 7 bases, leaving 14 bases between them. CDR3 loop: CASSPYRVGGELFF. The CDR3 nucleotides are TGTGCCAGCAGCCCGTACAGGGTCGGCGGGGAGCTGTTTTTT.

This clonotype has only a few counts. V usage is TRBV4-1 and J usage is TRBJ1-5; D unresolved. This CDR3 is built from 14 residues. Germline V gives CDR1 MGHRA, CDR2 YSYEKL. V lost 4 bases to trimming and J lost 4 bases, with 11 bases between them. The DNA for the CDR3 is TGCGCCAGCAGCCTCCCGGGATCTAATCAGCCCCAGCATTTT. It yields the protein CASSLPGSNQPQHF.

This clonotype was detected many times. This chain joins TRBV5-1 and TRBJ2-5; the match to TRBD2 covers 8 bases. V was pared by 7 bases and J by 4 bases, with 6 bases of the junction left unmatched. This CDR3 region has 13 residues. CDR1 is SGHRS and CDR2 is YFSETQ in the germline V gene. For the CDR3, the DNA is TGCGCCAGCGGACCCGGGAGGGCAGAGACCCAGTACTTC. This encodes CASGPGRAETQYF. Drawing the rest from reference TRBV5-1 and TRBJ2-5, the complete variable domain is KAGVTQTPRYLIKTRGQQVTLSCSPISGHRSVSWYQQTPGQGLQFLFEYFSETQRNKGNFPGRFSGRQFSNSRSEMNVSTLELGDSALYLCASGPGRAETQYFGPGTRLLVL.

In its sample, this clonotype was seen a few times. This chain uses TRBV28 with TRBJ1-4; perhaps TRBD1 as D (5 bases). The CDR3 covers 15 residues. V dropped 7 bases and J dropped 0 bases, with 12 bases sitting between them. Germline V gene sequence: CDR1 MDHEN, CDR2 SYDVKM. The CDR3 here is CASKVGPATNEKLFF. CDR3 coding DNA: TGTGCCAGCAAGGTGGGGCCCGCAACTAATGAAAAACTGTTTTTT.

The V gene is TRBV7-9, the J gene TRBJ2-1; either TRBD1 or TRBD2 may fit D (5 bases each). This CDR3 is 14 amino acids long. Germline CDR1 is SEHNR and CDR2 is FQNEAQ (reference sequence). The CDR3 loop reads CATLRDQYRDEQFF. The CDR3 DNA sequence: TGTGCAACCCTCCGGGACCAATATAGAGATGAGCAGTTCTTC.

There are a few counts of this clonotype. The CDR3: CASRQTAMNTEAFF. CDR3 nucleotide sequence: TGTGCCAGCAGACAGACTGCGATGAACACTGAAGCTTTCTTT. The J gene is TRBJ1-1, the V gene TRBV7-3; the D is unclear. The germline V gene encodes CDR1 SGHTA and CDR2 FQGTGA. This CDR3 has 14 residues. V lost 6 bases and J lost 0, with 11 bases in between.

The CDR3: CASSGGGDAASYEQYF. CDR3 bases: TGTGCCAGCAGCGGCGGCGGCGATGCCGCCTCCTACGAGCAGTACTTC. The genes are TRBV9 and TRBJ2-7; D unresolved. Trimming removed 3 bases at V and 0 bases at J, with 16 bases between. CDR3 length: 16 residues. Per the germline V gene, CDR1 is SGDLS and CDR2 is YYNGEE.

This clonotype was picked up a small number of times. J is TRBJ1-4 and V is TRBV5-1, with 11 bases identical to TRBD1. J lost 6 bases, V lost 5 bases, and 3 bases had no gene match. The CDR3 has 14 amino acids. Germline V gene sequence: CDR1 SGHRS, CDR2 YFSETQ. The CDR3: CASRRTGGYEKLFF. The CDR3 DNA sequence: TGCGCCAGCAGGCGGACAGGGGGCTATGAAAAACTGTTTTTT.

V and J are TRBV14 and TRBJ2-1, with 14 bases that match TRBD2. Germline V gene data show CDR1 as SGHDN and CDR2 as FVKESK. V trimming: 1 base; J trimming: 0 bases; junction bases outside the gene matches: 8. This CDR3 is 20 amino acids long. The CDR3: CASSQGRLAGGQSSYNEQFF. The CDR3 DNA is TGTGCCAGCAGCCAAGGCCGACTAGCGGGAGGGCAGAGCTCCTACAATGAGCAGTTCTTC.